Listed below are T cell receptor beta chains from one sample, sequenced in a study of T cell changes during pregnancy in multiple sclerosis. Clones were sequenced by immunoSEQ multiplex PCR, and TCRdb holds only the in-frame ones, with some missing. The sample includes about 73,000 clones, 90% seen only once; the top ten take around 9.5%. Sequences were derived from peripheral blood, sampled after pregnancy. The source of these receptors is a female donor in good health, enrolled as a control in a pregnancy study. The CDR3 runs from the conserved cysteine through the conserved F or W. The D gene is left open where the match is weak. Clone size is not always given. Where it is, it says once, few, many or a class for expanded clones.

TRBJ2-7	TRBV18	NA	NA	TGTGCCAGCGTCGAGGGAACGTCCACGCGAACCTACGAGCAGTACTTC	CASVEGTSTRTYEQYF
TRBJ2-1	TRBV5-4	NA	NA	TGTGCCAGCAGCTGGGGAGATGAGCAGTTCTTC	CASSWGDEQFF
TRBJ1-1	TRBV5-1	NA	TRBD1	TGCGCCAGCAGCTCACAGGGGGGGAGCACTGAAGCTTTCTTT	CASSSQGGSTEAFF
TRBJ2-3	TRBV7-8	NA	TRBD1	TGTGCCAGCAGCTTTAACAGGGGGACTAGCACAGATACGCAGTATTTT	CASSFNRGTSTDTQYF
TRBJ2-1	TRBV7-8	NA	TRBD2	TGTGCCAGCAGAAAGGGGGTTACTAGCGGGGACAATGAGCAGTTCTTC	CASRKGVTSGDNEQFF
TRBJ1-1	TRBV30	many	NA	TGTGCCTGGAATAGGGGGTCCACTGAAGCTTTCTTT	CAWNRGSTEAFF
TRBJ1-2	TRBV29-1	NA	NA	TGCAGCGTGGTTGCCAGCGATGGCTACACCTTC	CSVVASDGYTF
TRBJ2-7	TRBV18	NA	NA	TGTGCCAGCTCACCAACGGACTGGTACGAGCAGTACTTC	CASSPTDWYEQYF
TRBJ1-1	TRBV27	NA	NA	TGTGCCAGCAGTTTACGACAGGATGGGGATGAAGCTTTCTTT	CASSLRQDGDEAFF
TRBJ2-3	TRBV5-6	NA	TRBD2	TGTGCCAGCAGCTTGCTATCTAGCGGCGGGGGCACAGATACGCAGTATTTT	CASSLLSSGGGTDTQYF
TRBJ2-1	TRBV27	NA	NA	TGTGCCAGCAGTTTATGGGCTAGCAGTTCCTACAATGAGCAGTTCTTC	CASSLWASSSYNEQFF
TRBJ2-2	TRBV5-6	NA	TRBD1	TGTGCCAGCAGCTGGGGGACAGGGGGCAACACCGGGGAGCTGTTTTTT	CASSWGTGGNTGELFF
TRBJ1-1	TRBV6-5	NA	NA	TGTGCCAGCAGTTACTCGGAGCGCTCTGAAGCTTTCTTT	CASSYSERSEAFF
TRBJ1-4	TRBV7-8	NA	NA	TGTGCCAGCAGCTTAGCCAGGGGAAGTAATGAAAAACTGTTTTTT	CASSLARGSNEKLFF
TRBJ1-1	TRBV10-3	NA	TRBD1	TGTGCCATCAGCCCTTCAGGGGACAGGGGACCGAACACTGAAGCTTTCTTT	CAISPSGDRGPNTEAFF
TRBJ1-1	TRBV10-3	NA	NA	TGTGCCATCAGGGCTGACAGCATGAACACTGAAGCTTTCTTT	CAIRADSMNTEAFF
TRBJ1-2	TRBV7-2	NA	TRBD1	TGTGCCAGCAGCTTGGGACAGGGCTTCTATGGCTACACCTTC	CASSLGQGFYGYTF
TRBJ2-7	TRBV27	NA	TRBD1	TGTGCCAGCAACCCCGGGACAGGCAACTACGAGCAGTACTTC	CASNPGTGNYEQYF
TRBJ1-2	TRBV5-4	NA	NA	TGTGCCAGCAGTTCTGGAGCGCTACGGGGCTACACCTTC	CASSSGALRGYTF
TRBJ1-5	TRBV11-2	NA	NA	TGTGCCAGCAGCTCGGACTACGGGAGCAATCAGCCCCAGCATTTT	CASSSDYGSNQPQHF
TRBJ1-3	TRBV18	NA	NA	TGTGCCAGCTCACCACTCGGGGAGTCGAGGGCGCACACCATATATTTT	CASSPLGESRAHTIYF
TRBJ2-1	TRBV7-2	NA	NA	TGTGCCAGCAGCTTAGTACTAGCCCAGGCCGAGCAGTTCTTC	CASSLVLAQAEQFF
TRBJ2-7	TRBV30	NA	TRBD2	TGTGCCTGGTCTTTAGCGGGGATCTACGAGCAGTACTTC	CAWSLAGIYEQYF
TRBJ1-1	TRBV5-4	NA	NA	TGTGCCAGCAGCTTGGTGGCAGGTTTGAACACTGAAGCTTTCTTT	CASSLVAGLNTEAFF
TRBJ2-7	TRBV5-1	NA	TRBD1	TGCGCCAGCAGCCCGGGGACAGGAAGCTCCTACGAGCAGTACTTC	CASSPGTGSSYEQYF